Listed below are T cell receptor beta chains from one sample, sequenced in a study of shared T cell receptors in the human thymus. Method: immunoSEQ multiplex PCR; TCRdb's copy keeps in-frame clones and lacks some. The table lists fewer than 700,000 clones, roughly 90% of them singletons. A further study also used this sample, focusing on human thymus T cells.

The sample was thymocytes. These receptors all come from a boy under three years old with a congenital heart defect. Each CDR3 is given with its conserved first and last residue. The order of the fields is V gene, CDR3 length, D gene, clone size, J gene, CDR3 DNA, CDR3 protein. The D gene is left open where the match is weak. The size of a clone is reported for some rows only, either as once, few or many, or as a class for expanded clones.

TRBV2	15	.	.	TRBJ1-1	TGTGCCAGCGCCCCCCGGGGCAGGGGTGACACTGAAGCTTTCTTT	CASAPRGRGDTEAFF
TRBV7-6	19	TRBD2	.	TRBJ2-6	TGTGCCAGCAGCACCGGACTAGCGGGAGGACACTCTGGGGCCAACGTCCTGACTTTC	CASSTGLAGGHSGANVLTF
TRBV7-9	14	.	.	TRBJ2-7	TGTGCCAGCCGCTCAACGGGTCCTACCTACGAGCAGTACTTC	CASRSTGPTYEQYF
TRBV4-2	14	.	.	TRBJ1-2	TGTGCCAGCAGCCTAACCGACACCCGCTATGGCTACACCTTC	CASSLTDTRYGYTF
TRBV28	11	.	once	TRBJ2-1	TGTGCCAGCAGTTGGCGGGATGAGCAGTTCTTC	CASSWRDEQFF
TRBV11-2	15	.	.	TRBJ1-3	TGTGCCAGCAGCTTAGGGCGGCACTCTGGAAACACCATATATTTT	CASSLGRHSGNTIYF
TRBV30	15	TRBD1	.	TRBJ2-3	TGTGCCTGGAGTTTTGGACAGGGGGGGACAGATACGCAGTATTTT	CAWSFGQGGTDTQYF
TRBV27	13	.	.	TRBJ2-1	TGTGCCAGCAGTTCGAGCTCCTACAATGAGCAGTTCTTC	CASSSSSYNEQFF
TRBV5-1	15	.	.	TRBJ2-7	TGCGCCAGCAGCTTGGCCGCGCATCAATCCTACGAGCAGTACTTC	CASSLAAHQSYEQYF
TRBV25-1	14	.	.	TRBJ2-5	TGTGCCAGCAGGAGGGGCAGGGGTCAAGAGACCCAGTACTTC	CASRRGRGQETQYF
TRBV6-7	14	TRBD2	.	TRBJ2-1	TGTGCCAGCAGCCTAGCGGGAGTGCAGGATGAGCAGTTCTTC	CASSLAGVQDEQFF
TRBV15	13	.	.	TRBJ2-1	TGTGCCACCAGCAGAGATAAATACAATGAGCAGTTCTTC	CATSRDKYNEQFF
TRBV5-1	13	TRBD1	.	TRBJ2-3	TGCGCCAGCGGACCGGGACAGACAGATACGCAGTATTTT	CASGPGQTDTQYF
TRBV5-1	19	TRBD1	few	TRBJ1-3	TGCGCCAGCAGCTTAACAGGGACAGGGGAAAGAGGATCTGGAAACACCATATATTTT	CASSLTGTGERGSGNTIYF
TRBV7-8	16	.	.	TRBJ1-5	TGTGCCAGCAGCTTAAATGTCCCCCCAGATAATCAGCCCCAGCATTTT	CASSLNVPPDNQPQHF
TRBV6-5	13	.	.	TRBJ2-7	TGTGCCAGCAGTTACAGCAGGGTGGGGGAGCAGTACTTC	CASSYSRVGEQYF
TRBV9	16	TRBD2	.	TRBJ2-3	TGTGCCAGCAGCGTAGAGGGTCGGGAGGCCGGGGATACGCAGTATTTT	CASSVEGREAGDTQYF
TRBV5-1	16	.	once	TRBJ2-7	TGCGCCAGCAGCTTGGCCGAGGTTCTGAACTCCTACGAGCAGTACTTC	CASSLAEVLNSYEQYF
TRBV30	13	.	.	TRBJ2-5	TGTGCCTGGAGTGGGAGGAACCAAGAGACCCAGTACTTC	CAWSGRNQETQYF
TRBV5-1	16	.	.	TRBJ2-1	TGCGCCAGCAGCGCGACTAGTGGTAGCTCCTACAATGAGCAGTTCTTC	CASSATSGSSYNEQFF
TRBV7-9	18	.	.	TRBJ1-2	TGTGCCAGCAGCTTAGCGAGTGGCATGGGGGGGGGAAACTATGGCTACACCTTC	CASSLASGMGGGNYGYTF
TRBV7-6	17	TRBD2	.	TRBJ2-7	TGTGCCAGCACCATCGGGACTAGCGGGAGAGGGTCCTACGAGCAGTACTTC	CASTIGTSGRGSYEQYF
TRBV18	15	TRBD2	.	TRBJ2-7	TGTGCCAGCCGTCCGGGACTAGCGGGAGACTACGAGCAGTACTTC	CASRPGLAGDYEQYF
TRBV9	14	TRBD2	.	TRBJ2-7	TGTGCCAGCAGCCCCGCTAGCGGGAGTTACGAGCAGTACTTC	CASSPASGSYEQYF
TRBV7-7	12	.	.	TRBJ2-7	TGTGCCAGCAGCCCCACCGGGGTCGAGCAGTACTTC	CASSPTGVEQYF
TRBV14	15	.	.	TRBJ2-1	TGTGCCAGCAGCCAAGACGCTAGCGCGTACAATGAGCAGTTCTTC	CASSQDASAYNEQFF
TRBV7-2	15	.	.	TRBJ2-3	TGTGCCAGCAGTAAAGCGGGCTTCGGTGGAGATACGCAGTATTTT	CASSKAGFGGDTQYF
TRBV18	17	TRBD2	.	TRBJ2-3	TGTGCCAGCTCACCGACTAGCGGGAGGGCCCCCACAGATACGCAGTATTTT	CASSPTSGRAPTDTQYF
TRBV14	18	TRBD2	.	TRBJ2-7	TGTGCCAGCAGCCAAGCATCGGGACTAGCGACAAGCTCCTACGAGCAGTACTTC	CASSQASGLATSSYEQYF
TRBV7-2	16	TRBD2	.	TRBJ2-2	TGTGCCAGCAGCTTATGGATCGGGAGGGAGACCGGGGAGCTGTTTTTT	CASSLWIGRETGELFF